The entry below describes one T cell receptor (beta chain). Its antigen specificity is not known. One base away there is no much larger clone; base qualities are not given. Donors were healthy HIV-negative adults with no recently reported acute infections or vaccinations. Every donor was a Caucasian adult living in Nashville, Tennessee, USA. CD4+ T cells were enriched by magnetic negative selection, after which naive cells were positively selected on CD45RA and the negative fraction was taken as the memory subset. Blood was collected by leukapheresis, and PBMCs were isolated by Ficoll-Histopaque density gradient centrifugation and then cryopreserved in liquid nitrogen vapor phase. Analytical flow cytometry was used to check the purity and quantity of every magnetically sorted T cell population. Genomic DNA was isolated from each sorted fraction and quantified by UV absorbance on a Nanodrop 2000c.

The germline V gene sets CDR1 to SGHVS and CDR2 to FQNEAQ. Between the V and J ends, shortened by 5 bases and 0 bases respectively, the junction contains 17 bases. The CDR3 runs 16 amino acids, cysteine and phenylalanine included. Of the read, only the CDR3 DNA is kept; its 48 bases are in frame from base 1. Using the deep immunoSEQ assay, TCR CDR3 regions were amplified from genomic DNA by multiplex PCR. Extracted genomic DNA from each cell subset was spread evenly across all wells of several immunoSEQ 96-well plates, with each plate serving as a replicate. For sorted subsets, about 200 ng genomic DNA, equal to 30,000 to 35,000 T cell genomes, was loaded into each replicate PCR. The purified libraries were quantified using a Qubit 3.0 fluorometer, sized with a Bioanalyzer 2100, and then quantified again using the KAPA Library Quantification kit. Every immunoSEQ 96-well plate was sequenced on a dedicated single-read 150-cycle Illumina NextSeq 550 flow cell. In the authors' own workflow: Because only junctional sequences without quality scores were contained in the immunoSEQ output, filtering matching that applied to full-length reads could not be performed. Sequences were annotated with PyIR, a Python wrapper for IgBLAST v1.9, using IMGT germline references to assign V/J genes and CDR3. Reads were filtered out if the reads had weak V/J assignments (E-value above 1e-6), no CDR3, stop codons, out-of-frame junctions, or ambiguous translated residues. A V3J clonotype was defined by an identical inferred V gene, J gene, and CDR3 amino acid sequence. Percentage overlap between repertoires was computed as shared unique clonotypes divided by the size of the smaller repertoire. Repertoire richness was assessed with RTK rarefaction, the Chao1 estimator, and Recon v2.1 estimates of unobserved clonotypes. Generation probabilities were computed with OLGA for all TCRbeta clonotypes obtained by the gDNA method from a handful of donors. Held by TCRdb, this immuneACCESS table contains in-frame sequences only and omits some clones. Under half of the omission traces to an unresolved V gene where checked; the cause of the rest is unknown. The D gene and trimming were derived from the DNA, and the V and J assignments and clone size from that table. For this sample there are more than 400,000 clones; 96% appear just once. The ten largest clones capture roughly 0.06% of the sample.

This entry comes from a study of shared clonotypes between healthy human individuals (dated by TCRdb to 2020 to 2022). About the study as a whole: Two women and a few men aged 18 to 49 years were included in the cohort. Per donor, three plates each were used for CD4 naive and CD4 memory, two for CD8 naive, and one for CD8 memory. The study deeply sequenced blood TCR repertoires of five healthy adults to estimate repertoire size and the extent of clonotype sharing between individuals. To increase sequencing depth and limit assay-specific biases, TCR repertoire library preparation and sequencing were carried out by different laboratories using diverse techniques. Per donor, leukapheresis produced somewhere between about 0.9 and 9 billion PBMCs. General study outcomes and caveats: Pairwise subsampling led to the expectation that sequencing depth would affect the degree of clonotype sharing among donors. Estimated clonotype richness was generally larger for naive than for memory subsets. Higher generation probabilities were observed for clonotypes shared by all four sorted-subset donors than for non-shared clonotypes. Because the study included only a small number of donors, the genetic and exposure-history diversity represented was limited. Across a few donors, about 5% of naive CD4, roughly 3.4% of naive CD8, around 2.1% of memory CD4, and 0.3% to 0.45% of memory CD8 clonotypes were shared. Even with the large sequencing depth, rarefaction of the sorted-subset datasets indicated that sequencing was incomplete. Sampling was limited to blood, and TCR repertoires in tissue likely differ from TCR repertoires in blood.

In this chain, TRBV7-8 is recombined with TRBJ2-7; the D gene is unclear. The material sequenced was naive CD4+ T cells sorted from blood. Sample cell subset or site, as interpreted from the label and publication: CD45RA+ positively selected. This clonotype was obtained from a woman aged 25-40 years in good health. This receptor has the CDR3 CASSRRRADPSYEQYF. The sequenced DNA: TGTGCCAGCAGCCGGCGTAGGGCGGATCCCTCCTACGAGCAGTACTTC.